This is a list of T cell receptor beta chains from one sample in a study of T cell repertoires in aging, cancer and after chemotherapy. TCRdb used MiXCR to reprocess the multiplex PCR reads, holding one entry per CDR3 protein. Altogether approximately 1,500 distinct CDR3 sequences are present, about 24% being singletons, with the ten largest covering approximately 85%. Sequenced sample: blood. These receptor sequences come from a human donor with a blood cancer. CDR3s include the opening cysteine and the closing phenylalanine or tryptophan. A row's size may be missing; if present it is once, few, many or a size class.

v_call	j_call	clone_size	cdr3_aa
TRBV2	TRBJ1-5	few	CASSEDLVGVGQPQHF
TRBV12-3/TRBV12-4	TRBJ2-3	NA	CASSFPSDTQYF
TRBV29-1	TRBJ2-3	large	CSVEGYTDTQYF
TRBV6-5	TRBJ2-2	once	CASSGGQGLTGELFF
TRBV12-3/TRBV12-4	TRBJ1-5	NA	CASSLERGSVQHF
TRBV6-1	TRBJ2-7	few	CASLLSGGRYEQYF
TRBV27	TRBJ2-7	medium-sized	CASSYRSSYEQYF
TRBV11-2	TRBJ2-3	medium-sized	CASSLTQGPLNTQYF
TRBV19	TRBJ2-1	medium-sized	CASSIFVHNEQFF
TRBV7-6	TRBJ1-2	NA	CASSLATGYTF
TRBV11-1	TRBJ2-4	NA	CASSLVGGGAGNIQYF
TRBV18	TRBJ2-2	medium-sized	CASSPGGQPNTGELFF
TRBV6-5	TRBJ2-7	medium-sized	CASSYLGQDTREQYF
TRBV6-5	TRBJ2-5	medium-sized	CASSYSTGGPETQYF
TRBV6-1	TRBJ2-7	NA	CAILRDSSYEQYF
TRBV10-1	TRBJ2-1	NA	CASSGQYNEQFF
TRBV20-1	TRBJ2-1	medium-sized	CSAHGPNEQFF
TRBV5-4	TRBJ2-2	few	CASSVGAGVTGELFF
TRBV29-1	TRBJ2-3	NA	CSVEGGDITDTQYF
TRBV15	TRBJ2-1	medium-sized	CATSSTPGGDLGHEQFF
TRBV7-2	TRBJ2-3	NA	CASSGRPVTSTDTQYF
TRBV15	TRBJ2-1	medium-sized	CATSRTWDSRNNEQFF
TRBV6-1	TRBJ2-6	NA	CAISGYRDSGANVLTF
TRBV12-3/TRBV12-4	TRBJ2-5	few	CASSLVGEGETQYF
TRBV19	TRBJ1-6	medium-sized	CASSIAGSRNSPLHF
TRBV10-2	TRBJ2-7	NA	CASSVAEGNEQYF
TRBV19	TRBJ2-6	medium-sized	CASSSRPTYSGANVLTF
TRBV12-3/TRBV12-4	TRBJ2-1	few	CASTPPEGWEQFF
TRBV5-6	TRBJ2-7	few	CASSLWGGLYEQYF
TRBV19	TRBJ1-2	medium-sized	CASSYGQGVTYGYTF
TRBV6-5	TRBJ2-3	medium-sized	CASSYSVFRVKGDTQYF
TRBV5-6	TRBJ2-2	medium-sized	CASSLGAGLQPNTGELFF
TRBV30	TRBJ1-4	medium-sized	CAWSIREKLFF
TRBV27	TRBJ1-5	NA	CASSRFPLRDRVPQHF
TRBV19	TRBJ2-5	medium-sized	CASTPSRWQLQETQYF
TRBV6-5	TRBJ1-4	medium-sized	CASSSLGSQRKLFF
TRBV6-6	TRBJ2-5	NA	CASSLDIGGETQYF
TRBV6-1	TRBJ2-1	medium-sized	CASSGWTGRGGNEQFF
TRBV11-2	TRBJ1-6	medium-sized	CASSFVNSPLHF
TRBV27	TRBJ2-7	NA	CASSFGRWQAGSVYEQYF
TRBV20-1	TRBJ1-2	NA	CSATSRAKGQVGYGYTF
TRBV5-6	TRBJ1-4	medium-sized	CASSPGYRNEKLFF
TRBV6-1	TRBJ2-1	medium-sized	CASSGDPTSGQFF
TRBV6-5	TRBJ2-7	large	CASSYGATEQYF
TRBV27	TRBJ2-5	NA	CASSSRGGGTLKGKTQYF
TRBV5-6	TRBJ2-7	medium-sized	CASSLGPDRGSYEQYF
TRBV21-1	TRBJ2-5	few	CASSKGHRGQETQYF
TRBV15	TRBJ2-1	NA	CATSREAGGDLGHEQFF
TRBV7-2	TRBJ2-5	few	CASSLATSRETQYF
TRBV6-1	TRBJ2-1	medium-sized	CASRALGGSYNEQFF
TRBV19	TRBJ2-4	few	CASSTPGNLAKNIQYF
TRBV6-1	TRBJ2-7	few	CASSEAGGAAYEQYF